These 16 T cell receptor beta chains came from one sample sequenced in a study of blood T cell repertoires in COVID-19. The table came from immunoSEQ multiplex PCR; TCRdb's copy has only in-frame clones and leaves some out. The profile shows 540,000 or so clones, 85% to 90% of them singletons. The sequencing sample was made of peripheral blood. The receptors stem from a woman aged 50 to 60 with COVID-19, enrolled during active disease.

The chain couples TRBV10-3 to TRBJ1-2, with D unresolved. This CDR3 is 13 amino acids long. Germline CDR1 reads ENHRY; CDR2 reads SYGVKD. V lost 2 bases and J lost 3, with 7 bases in between. DNA of the CDR3: TGTGCCATCAGTGAGAATGAGGACTATGGCTACACCTTC. Its protein is CAISENEDYGYTF.

This clone was detected only once. The chain has TRBV3-1 (or the pseudogene TRBV3-2) and TRBJ2-7; 9 bases align to TRBD1. V shed 4 bases, J shed 5 bases, and the junction held 6 bases outside the gene matches. The CDR3 runs to 14 residues. Germline CDR1 LGHDT, CDR2 YNNKEL (reference sequence). This CDR3 reads CASSLGTGNDEQYF. In nucleotides, the CDR3 is TGTGCCAGCAGCCTGGGGACAGGGAATGACGAGCAGTACTTC.

V gene TRBV7-8 combines with J gene TRBJ1-4; D gene ambiguous. The CDR3 consists of 15 residues. Germline CDR1 is SGHVS and CDR2 is FQNEAQ. With 5 bases removed from V and 0 bases from J, the gap between germline ends came to 10 bases. The CDR3 coding sequence is TGTGCCAGCAGCCTCAAGCTTGCAACTAATGAAAAACTGTTTTTT. Translated: CASSLKLATNEKLFF. Filled out from reference TRBV7-8 and TRBJ1-4, the complete variable domain reads GAGVSQSPRYKVAKRGQDVALRCDPISGHVSLFWYQQALGQGPEFLTYFQNEAQLDKSGLPSDRFFAERPEGSVSTLKIQRTQQEDSAVYLCASSLKLATNEKLFFGSGTQLSVL.

The J gene is TRBJ1-6, the V gene TRBV30, with a weak D call TRBD1 (6 bases). The CDR3 has 13 residues. Trimming pared 1 base from V and 6 bases from J, leaving 7 bases between. Germline V gene data show CDR1 as GTSNPN and CDR2 as SVGIG (reference sequence). The CDR3 loop is CAWSGTVNSPLHF. The CDR3 nucleotides read TGTGCCTGGAGTGGGACAGTTAATTCACCCCTCCACTTT.

V is TRBV6-2 or TRBV6-3 and J is TRBJ1-5; D gene unclear. Per the germline V gene, CDR1 is MNHEY and CDR2 is SVGEGT. This CDR3 is built from 14 residues. The ends were cut back, 5 bases at V and 7 bases at J, with 15 bases in the middle. CDR3 DNA: TGTGCCAGCAGTCCGTCACCCGGCGGACAGCCCCAGCATTTT. Its protein product is CASSPSPGGQPQHF.

V usage is TRBV6-5 and J usage is TRBJ1-2; the D gene is possibly TRBD1 (5 bases). The ends were cut back, 2 bases at V and 7 bases at J, with 14 bases in the middle. Germline CDR1 and CDR2: MNHEY and SVGAGI. The CDR3 sequence is 14 residues long. DNA for the CDR3: TGTGCCAGCAGTTACCAGGGTAGGGGAATTGGCTACACCTTC. Its protein is CASSYQGRGIGYTF.

V and J are TRBV5-4 and TRBJ2-6; TRBD2 aligns across 9 bases. The J segment lost 0 bases and the V segment lost 9 bases, leaving 10 bases of the junction unmatched. The CDR3 has 17 residues. The germline V gene has CDR1 SGHNT and CDR2 YYREEE (reference sequence). The CDR3 DNA sequence: TGTGCCACCCGCGGGGGGGACCTAAGCTCTGGGGCCAACGTCCTGACTTTC. Its translation: CATRGGDLSSGANVLTF.

The chain employs TRBV19 and TRBJ1-1, with TRBD1 as a possible D gene (5 bases). The CDR3 has 13 amino acids. The ends were cut back, 1 base at V and 8 bases at J, with 11 bases in the middle. The V gene's germline CDR1 is LNHDA and CDR2 SQIVND (reference sequence). CDR3: CASSIGRQPEAFF. The CDR3 DNA sequence: TGTGCCAGTAGTATAGGTAGACAGCCCGAAGCTTTCTTT.

This sequence joins TRBV30 and TRBJ2-5; unclear D gene. Deletions cut 1 base from V and 5 bases from J, with 11 bases between. Germline V lookup: CDR1 GTSNPN, CDR2 SVGIG (reference sequence). The CDR3 spans 13 residues. As DNA, the CDR3 is TGTGCCTGGAGTGGGCTGGCCATGGAGACCCAGTACTTC. Translated: CAWSGLAMETQYF.

This clone came up once. The chain has TRBV5-1 and TRBJ2-3; D possibly corresponds to TRBD2 (6 bases). This CDR3 region has 15 residues. Per the germline V gene, CDR1 is SGHRS and CDR2 is YFSETQ. Deletions cut 3 bases from V and 0 bases from J, with 11 bases between. The chain's CDR3 is CASSSLARSTDTQYF. CDR3 nucleotides: TGCGCCAGCAGCTCCCTAGCGAGAAGCACAGATACGCAGTATTTT. The full variable domain, with the rest looked up from reference TRBV5-1 and TRBJ2-3, is KAGVTQTPRYLIKTRGQQVTLSCSPISGHRSVSWYQQTPGQGLQFLFEYFSETQRNKGNFPGRFSGRQFSNSRSEMNVSTLELGDSALYLCASSSLARSTDTQYFGPGTRLTVL.

The J gene is TRBJ1-4, the V gene TRBV5-1, with D maybe TRBD1 (6 bases). CDR1 SGHRS and CDR2 YFSETQ come from the germline V gene. The CDR3 runs 15 residues. Trimming removed 3 bases at V and 5 bases at J, with 14 bases between. The CDR3 DNA follows: TGCGCCAGCAGCTCGGCAGGGGAGAGAAATGAAAAACTGTTTTTT. Translated: CASSSAGERNEKLFF.

V and J are TRBV11-1 and TRBJ1-1; TRBD1 matches at 8 bases. The CDR3 runs 14 residues. V shed 4 bases and J 4 bases; nucleotides not matched to a gene: 5. Germline CDR1 SGHAT, CDR2 FQDESV (reference sequence). This CDR3 is CASSSDREATEAFF. The CDR3 bases are TGTGCCAGCAGCTCGGACAGGGAGGCCACTGAAGCTTTCTTT.

The V and J genes are TRBV24-1 and TRBJ1-5; TRBD1 is a possible D gene (6 bases). The CDR3 extends over 13 amino acids. Germline CDR1 and CDR2: KGHDR and SFDVKD. V lost 5 bases to trimming and J lost 6 bases, with 10 bases between them. The CDR3 region is CATSAGGGQPQHF. CDR3 coding DNA: TGTGCCACCAGTGCGGGGGGCGGTCAGCCCCAGCATTTT.

The chain uses TRBV27 and TRBJ2-7; no definite D call. Between the trimmed V and J ends, which lost 3 bases and 2 bases, there was a span of 8 bases. Germline lookup yields CDR1 MNHEY and CDR2 SMNVEV (reference sequence). This CDR3 spans 13 amino acids. DNA for the CDR3: TGTGCCAGCAGTTTTGGCCCCGCCTACGAGCAGTACTTC. Encoded protein: CASSFGPAYEQYF.

The chain joins TRBV20-1 to TRBJ2-1; 7 nucleotides agree with TRBD2. The CDR3 is made up of 12 amino acids. Germline trimming cut 3 bases from V and 10 bases from J; bases unmatched to any gene: 6. The V gene's germline CDR1 is DFQATT and CDR2 SNEGSKA (reference sequence). The CDR3 is CSASWQGGEQFF. CDR3 nucleotide sequence: TGCAGTGCTAGTTGGCAGGGAGGGGAGCAGTTCTTC.

This sequence joins TRBV5-5 and TRBJ1-1; a possible D gene is TRBD1 (5 bases). The V gene's germline CDR1 is SGHKS and CDR2 YYEKEE (reference sequence). The V and J ends lost 4 bases and 3 bases respectively, with 16 bases between them. This CDR3 spans 15 amino acids. The CDR3 DNA follows: TGTGCCAGCAGCGCCAGGGCGTTTGAGGACACTGAAGCTTTCTTT. Amino acids: CASSARAFEDTEAFF.